Below, 8 T cell receptor beta chains from the same sample are listed, as sequenced in a study of blood T cell repertoires in COVID-19. The assay was immunoSEQ multiplex PCR, and TCRdb's table has in-frame clones only and misses some. The table lists about 160,000 clones, 80% to 90% of them singletons. Sequencing was performed on peripheral blood. Receptors originate from a human donor in a cohort sampled during active COVID-19.

The V gene is TRBV4-1, the J gene TRBJ1-1; the D gene is possibly TRBD1 (6 bases). Germline loops: CDR1 MGHRA, CDR2 YSYEKL. Trimming pared 0 bases from V and 0 bases from J, leaving 8 bases between. The CDR3 is 15 residues long. The CDR3 nucleotides are TGCGCCAGCAGCCAAGAGGACAGCATGAACACTGAAGCTTTCTTT. As protein: CASSQEDSMNTEAFF.

This clone was observed a handful of times. The chain has TRBV15 and TRBJ2-6; TRBD1 matches 8 bases. The CDR3 has 18 residues. J was trimmed by 0 bases and V by 2 bases; bases with no gene match: 6. Germline values: CDR1 LNHNV, CDR2 YYDKDF (reference sequence). The CDR3 loop is CATSRLSGQGSGANVLTF. Here the CDR3 DNA reads TGTGCCACCAGCAGATTGTCCGGACAGGGCTCTGGGGCCAACGTCCTGACTTTC.

This clone was recorded many times. V usage is TRBV7-8 and J usage is TRBJ1-1; 9 nucleotides line up with TRBD1. The V and J ends lost 5 bases and 6 bases, in that order; junction bases with no gene match: 7. The CDR3 runs to 14 residues. Germline V gene lookup returns CDR1 SGHVS and CDR2 FQNEAQ. CDR3 sequence reads: CASSTGQGRAEAFF. The CDR3 nucleotides read TGTGCCAGCAGCACCGGACAGGGGAGGGCTGAAGCTTTCTTT.

This clone was seen a handful of times. The chain employs TRBV7-8 and TRBJ1-1; 8 bases fit TRBD1. After removal of 8 bases from V and 4 bases from J, the junction contained 6 bases not matched to a gene. CDR1 SGHVS and CDR2 FQNEAQ come from the germline V gene. The CDR3 extends over 13 amino acids. The CDR3 is CASDRGKGTEAFF. For the CDR3, the DNA is TGTGCCAGCGACAGGGGTAAGGGCACTGAAGCTTTCTTT.

The V and J genes are TRBV6-2 or TRBV6-3 and TRBJ2-1; TRBD2 aligns across 12 bases. The CDR3 extends over 21 amino acids. The V gene's germline CDR1 is MNHEY and CDR2 SVGEGT. J was trimmed by 0 bases and V by 2 bases; bases with no gene match: 14. The CDR3 DNA is TGTGCCAGCAGTTACCAACACACTAGCGGGAGGCCAAAGAGCTCCTACAATGAGCAGTTCTTC. Amino acids: CASSYQHTSGRPKSSYNEQFF.

This clone was detected once. The rearrangement links TRBV11-2 to TRBJ1-1; TRBD1 aligns across 11 bases. Germline V CDR1 and CDR2: SGHAT, FQNNGV. J gave up 7 bases and V 4 bases, and 14 bases lay outside the gene matches. The CDR3 loop spans 17 amino acids. This chain's CDR3 is CASSSLGGTGGGIEAFF. The CDR3 nucleotides read TGTGCCAGCAGCTCGCTAGGAGGGACAGGGGGAGGCATTGAAGCTTTCTTT. Filled out from reference TRBV11-2 and TRBJ1-1, the complete variable domain reads EAGVAQSPRYKIIEKRQSVAFWCNPISGHATLYWYQQILGQGPKLLIQFQNNGVVDDSQLPKDRFSAERLKGVDSTLKIQPAKLEDSAVYLCASSSLGGTGGGIEAFFGQGTRLTVV.

This rearrangement joins TRBV6-5 to TRBJ1-6; D remains unclear. In germline, CDR1 is MNHEY, CDR2 SVGAGI. The CDR3 has 13 amino acids. V lost 6 bases to trimming and J lost 7 bases, with 10 bases between them. The CDR3 sequence: CASREDGNSPLHF. Here the CDR3 DNA reads TGTGCCAGCAGGGAGGACGGGAATTCACCCCTCCACTTT.

The chain couples TRBV14 to TRBJ2-7, with D possibly being TRBD2 (6 bases). The CDR3 sequence is 16 residues long. The germline V and J ends were trimmed by 0 bases and 0 bases, with 12 bases remaining between them. Looked up from germline, CDR1 is SGHDN and CDR2 is FVKESK. The DNA for the CDR3 is TGTGCCAGCAGCCAAGAGTTCTACGGGAGCTCCTACGAGCAGTACTTC. Its translation: CASSQEFYGSSYEQYF.